Listed below are T cell receptor beta chains from one sample, sequenced in a study of blood T cell repertoires in COVID-19. The table came from immunoSEQ multiplex PCR; TCRdb's copy has only in-frame clones and leaves some out. This table holds about 190,000 clones, 70% to 85% found once. Sequenced sample: peripheral blood. These receptors were obtained from a woman between 50 and 59 years old with acute or convalescent COVID-19. Each CDR3 is given with its conserved first and last residue. The order of the fields is CDR3 length, D gene, J gene, clone size, V gene, CDR3 DNA, CDR3 protein. The D gene is left open where the match is weak. A row's size may be missing; if present it is once, few, many or a size class.

15,TRBD1,TRBJ2-7,-,TRBV24-1,TGTGCCACCAGTGACGCCGGGACAGGTTATGGCGAGCAGTACTTC,CATSDAGTGYGEQYF
14,TRBD1,TRBJ2-7,-,TRBV5-8,TGTGCCAGCAGCTGGAGGACAGGCGAATACGAGCAGTACTTC,CASSWRTGEYEQYF
18,TRBD1,TRBJ2-3,-,TRBV7-7,TGTGCTAGCAGCTCAGGGACCGGCAGGGGGCAAGGCACAGATACGCAGTATTTT,CASSSGTGRGQGTDTQYF
17,TRBD2,TRBJ2-5,few,TRBV7-2,TGTGCCAGCAGCGGGACTAGCGGGAGAAGGGGTCAAGAGACCCAGTACTTC,CASSGTSGRRGQETQYF
15,-,TRBJ1-2,-,TRBV7-9,TGTGCCAGCAGCCCCCCGTTCACGGGGGGCTATGGCTACACCTTC,CASSPPFTGGYGYTF
14,-,TRBJ1-4,-,TRBV28,TGTGCCAGCAGTCCCAGGGGAGCTAATGAAAAACTGTTTTTT,CASSPRGANEKLFF
16,TRBD1,TRBJ1-1,-,TRBV18,TGTGCCAGCTCACCACCGGACAGGAGACCTAACACTGAAGCTTTCTTT,CASSPPDRRPNTEAFF
14,-,TRBJ1-2,-,TRBV28,TGTGCCAGCGTCTTAGAAGTTGCTAACTATGGCTACACCTTC,CASVLEVANYGYTF
18,TRBD2,TRBJ2-3,few,TRBV7-2,TGTGCCAGCAGCTTCTCGGCTAGCGGGGGGATTCGCACAGATACGCAGTATTTT,CASSFSASGGIRTDTQYF
15,-,TRBJ2-2,few,TRBV7-6,TGTGCCAGCAGCACTACCCACAGGCAGAGCGGGGAGCTGTTTTTT,CASSTTHRQSGELFF
16,TRBD1,TRBJ2-5,-,TRBV7-2,TGTGCCAGCAGCCCCCAACAGGGGATTACGAAAGAGACCCAGTACTTC,CASSPQQGITKETQYF
15,-,TRBJ1-5,-,TRBV7-6,TGTGCCAGCAGCTTATTGGCAGGGACAAATCAGCCCCAGCATTTT,CASSLLAGTNQPQHF
14,-,TRBJ2-7,-,TRBV10-1,TGCGCCAGCAGTGAAGAGAAGGGGGCCTACGAGCAGTACTTC,CASSEEKGAYEQYF
14,-,TRBJ2-1,-,TRBV6-6,TGTGCCAGCAGTGCTCCCGGGGGGCACAATGAGCAGTTCTTC,CASSAPGGHNEQFF
15,TRBD1,TRBJ1-3,-,TRBV6-1,TGTGCCAGCAGGCGGACAGGGGACTCTGGAAACACCATATATTTT,CASRRTGDSGNTIYF
16,TRBD2,TRBJ2-1,-,TRBV6-1,TGTGCCAGCAGTGAAGGTAGTAGCGGGAGTGGTAATGAGCAGTTCTTC,CASSEGSSGSGNEQFF
16,TRBD2,TRBJ2-1,-,TRBV9,TGTGCCAGCAGCGTAGCAGTGACTAGCGGGGTCAATGAGCAGTTCTTC,CASSVAVTSGVNEQFF
17,-,TRBJ1-3,-,TRBV4-1,TGCGCCAGCACCCTTTTCTATCCGGTTATCTCTGGAAACACCATATATTTT,CASTLFYPVISGNTIYF
13,TRBD1,TRBJ1-5,-,TRBV6-5,TGTGCCAGCAGTTTCACCGGGACAGGGAACCAGCATTTT,CASSFTGTGNQHF
17,-,TRBJ1-6,-,TRBV7-8,TGTGCCAGCAGCTCCCATGCCCCAAGACAGTCAAATTCACCCCTCCACTTT,CASSSHAPRQSNSPLHF